The sample holds a few counts of the clone carrying this TCR beta chain. Antigen unknown. Amplified TCR beta CDR3 regions derived from RNA transcripts. First-round RT-PCR targeting the TCR CDR3 was performed with the HTBI primer set. MiXCR, run by TCRdb on the multiplex PCR reads, gives a single entry per CDR3 protein. The repertoire consists of a few hundred thousand distinct CDR3 sequences, with 15% to 20% occurring once and the leading ten covering roughly 3%. Germline CDR1 ENHRY, CDR2 SYGVKD. V gave up 6 bases and J gave up 6 bases, with 13 bases separating them. The CDR3 loop spans 13 amino acids. This record belongs to a study of T cells in Graves' hyperthyroidism and ophthalmopathy. Study conclusions and caveats: Through a model of 13 V-J features, ophthalmopathy was separated from stable hyperthyroidism.

The clonotype originates from a woman aged 40 to 50 with Graves' ophthalmopathy. Sequencing was performed on blood. The chain joins TRBV10-3 to TRBJ2-3, with a weak D call TRBD1 (5 bases). The CDR3 bases are TGTGCCATCAGACAAGGGGAAACCGATACGCAGTATTTT. Its protein is CAIRQGETDTQYF.